The rows below give T cell receptor beta chains drawn from one sample of a study of lymphopenia after photon versus proton radiotherapy. Only in-frame clones appear in the TCRdb table, and some are missing; sequencing was by immunoSEQ multiplex PCR. The sample lists about 50,000 clones; about 92% were seen once. The source was peripheral blood, collected from a patient treated with photon-based radiotherapy. Receptors originate from a woman in her thirties or forties with cholangiocarcinoma. Both conserved end residues are part of each CDR3. D genes are given only for firm matches. Only part of the rows carry a size: once, few, many, or a class if the clone is expanded.

v_call: TRBV15; d_call: TRBD1; j_call: TRBJ1-1; clone_size: NA; cdr3_aa: CATSRDPTGVRYTEAFF; cdr3_nt: TGTGCCACCAGCAGAGATCCCACAGGGGTAAGGTACACTGAAGCTTTCTTT
v_call: TRBV19; d_call: TRBD1; j_call: TRBJ1-1; clone_size: NA; cdr3_aa: CASSTMTGTGNTEAFF; cdr3_nt: TGTGCCAGTAGTACAATGACCGGGACAGGGAACACTGAAGCTTTCTTT
v_call: TRBV5-6; d_call: NA; j_call: TRBJ1-1; clone_size: NA; cdr3_aa: CASSLQVMNTEAFF; cdr3_nt: TGTGCCAGCAGCTTGCAGGTGATGAACACTGAAGCTTTCTTT
v_call: TRBV29-1; d_call: TRBD2; j_call: TRBJ2-7; clone_size: NA; cdr3_aa: CSVSGGGNEQYF; cdr3_nt: TGCAGCGTCTCGGGAGGCGGGAACGAGCAGTACTTC
v_call: TRBV28; d_call: TRBD1; j_call: TRBJ2-1; clone_size: NA; cdr3_aa: CASSLGTGGMAEQFF; cdr3_nt: TGTGCCAGCAGTTTGGGGACAGGGGGTATGGCTGAGCAGTTCTTC
v_call: TRBV27; d_call: NA; j_call: TRBJ1-5; clone_size: NA; cdr3_aa: CASSFGRDNQPQHF; cdr3_nt: TGTGCCAGCAGTTTCGGACGGGACAATCAGCCCCAGCATTTT
v_call: TRBV6-5; d_call: TRBD1; j_call: TRBJ2-2; clone_size: NA; cdr3_aa: CASSDGQGEAGELFF; cdr3_nt: TGTGCCAGCAGCGACGGACAGGGGGAGGCCGGGGAGCTGTTTTTT
v_call: TRBV6-5; d_call: NA; j_call: TRBJ2-7; clone_size: NA; cdr3_aa: CASSYSSVGVTYEQYF; cdr3_nt: TGTGCCAGCAGTTACTCGAGTGTGGGGGTGACCTACGAGCAGTACTTC
v_call: TRBV27; d_call: NA; j_call: TRBJ1-1; clone_size: NA; cdr3_aa: CASSLGAVTEAFF; cdr3_nt: TGTGCCAGCAGTTTAGGTGCCGTCACTGAAGCTTTCTTT
v_call: TRBV19; d_call: NA; j_call: TRBJ2-7; clone_size: few; cdr3_aa: CASSSRVGYEQYF; cdr3_nt: TGTGCCAGTAGTAGCAGGGTTGGCTACGAGCAGTACTTC
v_call: TRBV18; d_call: NA; j_call: TRBJ1-1; clone_size: NA; cdr3_aa: CASSQGVDTEAFF; cdr3_nt: TGTGCCAGCTCACAGGGGGTTGACACTGAAGCTTTCTTT
v_call: TRBV9; d_call: TRBD2; j_call: TRBJ2-2; clone_size: once; cdr3_aa: CASSPRLAGYTGELFF; cdr3_nt: TGTGCCAGCAGCCCCCGACTAGCGGGGTACACCGGGGAGCTGTTTTTT
v_call: TRBV7-3; d_call: NA; j_call: TRBJ2-3; clone_size: NA; cdr3_aa: CASSRTAPNTQYF; cdr3_nt: TGTGCCAGCAGCCGGACAGCTCCGAATACGCAGTATTTT
v_call: TRBV19; d_call: NA; j_call: TRBJ1-4; clone_size: NA; cdr3_aa: CASSIASGRSNEKLFF; cdr3_nt: TGTGCCAGTAGTATAGCTAGCGGACGGAGTAATGAAAAACTGTTTTTT
v_call: TRBV7-9; d_call: NA; j_call: TRBJ2-7; clone_size: NA; cdr3_aa: CASSRPLQGFLYEQYF; cdr3_nt: TGTGCCAGCAGTCGCCCCTTACAGGGCTTCCTCTACGAGCAGTACTTC
v_call: TRBV10-1; d_call: NA; j_call: TRBJ1-1; clone_size: NA; cdr3_aa: CASSESEMNTEAFF; cdr3_nt: TGCGCCAGCAGTGAGTCCGAAATGAACACTGAAGCTTTCTTT
v_call: TRBV7-8; d_call: NA; j_call: TRBJ1-1; clone_size: NA; cdr3_aa: CASSLPKDTLNTEAFF; cdr3_nt: TGTGCCAGCAGCTTACCTAAAGACACCCTGAACACTGAAGCTTTCTTT
v_call: TRBV6-1; d_call: TRBD1; j_call: TRBJ1-5; clone_size: NA; cdr3_aa: CASSERSDRSRGSNQPQHF; cdr3_nt: TGTGCCAGCAGTGAACGTTCGGACAGGAGCCGCGGGAGCAATCAGCCCCAGCATTTT
v_call: TRBV14; d_call: NA; j_call: TRBJ2-7; clone_size: once; cdr3_aa: CASSQVGGAIYEQYF; cdr3_nt: TGTGCCAGCAGCCAAGTGGGGGGGGCAATCTACGAGCAGTACTTC
v_call: TRBV4-2; d_call: TRBD2; j_call: TRBJ2-7; clone_size: NA; cdr3_aa: CASSQGGGGAYEQYF; cdr3_nt: TGTGCCAGCAGCCAGGGCGGGGGGGGAGCTTACGAGCAGTACTTC
v_call: TRBV2; d_call: NA; j_call: TRBJ2-7; clone_size: NA; cdr3_aa: CASSDGSEQYF; cdr3_nt: TGTGCCAGCAGTGATGGAAGCGAGCAGTACTTC
v_call: TRBV7-2; d_call: NA; j_call: TRBJ2-1; clone_size: NA; cdr3_aa: CASSPRRDEQFF; cdr3_nt: TGTGCCAGCAGCCCTCGGAGGGATGAGCAGTTCTTC
v_call: TRBV10-3; d_call: NA; j_call: TRBJ2-3; clone_size: NA; cdr3_aa: CAISKEGSTDTQYF; cdr3_nt: TGTGCCATCTCTAAGGAGGGTAGCACAGATACGCAGTATTTT
v_call: TRBV5-1; d_call: TRBD1; j_call: TRBJ2-1; clone_size: NA; cdr3_aa: CASSFTGDRNEQFF; cdr3_nt: TGCGCCAGCAGCTTTACAGGGGATAGAAATGAGCAGTTCTTC
v_call: TRBV9; d_call: NA; j_call: TRBJ1-1; clone_size: NA; cdr3_aa: CASSVEGTPGSNTEAFF; cdr3_nt: TGTGCCAGCAGCGTAGAGGGGACCCCGGGATCGAACACTGAAGCTTTCTTT
v_call: TRBV19; d_call: NA; j_call: TRBJ2-3; clone_size: NA; cdr3_aa: CASSIGDTQYF; cdr3_nt: TGTGCCAGTAGTATCGGAGATACGCAGTATTTT
v_call: TRBV5-1; d_call: NA; j_call: TRBJ2-7; clone_size: NA; cdr3_aa: CASSFGGGYEQYF; cdr3_nt: TGCGCCAGCAGCTTTGGGGGAGGCTACGAGCAGTACTTC
v_call: TRBV29-1; d_call: NA; j_call: TRBJ2-2; clone_size: NA; cdr3_aa: CSVEDREGTTGELFF; cdr3_nt: TGCAGCGTTGAAGATCGGGAAGGGACCACCGGGGAGCTGTTTTTT
v_call: TRBV7-3; d_call: TRBD1; j_call: TRBJ1-6; clone_size: NA; cdr3_aa: CASQRTGDSPLHF; cdr3_nt: TGTGCCAGCCAACGGACAGGGGATTCACCCCTCCACTTT
v_call: TRBV7-9; d_call: TRBD1; j_call: TRBJ2-7; clone_size: NA; cdr3_aa: CASRLQGIEQYF; cdr3_nt: TGTGCCAGCAGGTTACAGGGGATCGAGCAGTACTTC
v_call: TRBV11-2; d_call: NA; j_call: TRBJ1-2; clone_size: NA; cdr3_aa: CASIPGGPNYGYTF; cdr3_nt: TGTGCCAGCATCCCTGGCGGGCCGAACTATGGCTACACCTTC
v_call: TRBV10-1; d_call: NA; j_call: TRBJ1-1; clone_size: NA; cdr3_aa: CASSESANTEAFF; cdr3_nt: TGCGCCAGCAGTGAGAGCGCGAACACTGAAGCTTTCTTT
v_call: TRBV11-2; d_call: NA; j_call: TRBJ2-1; clone_size: once; cdr3_aa: CASSLLGRYNEQFF; cdr3_nt: TGTGCCAGCAGCTTACTGGGACGGTACAATGAGCAGTTCTTC
v_call: TRBV27; d_call: NA; j_call: TRBJ2-5; clone_size: NA; cdr3_aa: CATLGGWGETQYF; cdr3_nt: TGTGCCACCCTGGGCGGGTGGGGAGAGACCCAGTACTTC
v_call: TRBV28; d_call: TRBD2; j_call: TRBJ2-2; clone_size: NA; cdr3_aa: CASSLAGDTGELFF; cdr3_nt: TGTGCCAGCAGTTTGGCGGGGGACACCGGGGAGCTGTTTTTT
v_call: TRBV6-6; d_call: NA; j_call: TRBJ1-5; clone_size: NA; cdr3_aa: CASSYSRVQPQHF; cdr3_nt: TGTGCCAGCAGTTACTCAAGGGTCCAGCCCCAGCATTTT
v_call: TRBV14; d_call: TRBD2; j_call: TRBJ2-1; clone_size: NA; cdr3_aa: CASSHHNAAGGTWVSFYNEQFF; cdr3_nt: TGTGCCAGCAGCCACCACAATGCGGCGGGGGGGACTTGGGTATCCTTTTACAATGAGCAGTTCTTC
v_call: TRBV5-5; d_call: TRBD1; j_call: TRBJ1-1; clone_size: NA; cdr3_aa: CASSFDRVGGTEAFF; cdr3_nt: TGTGCCAGCAGTTTTGACAGGGTCGGCGGCACTGAAGCTTTCTTT
v_call: TRBV7-9; d_call: NA; j_call: TRBJ1-4; clone_size: NA; cdr3_aa: CASSSTTTTNEKLFF; cdr3_nt: TGTGCCAGCAGCTCCACAACCACAACTAATGAAAAACTGTTTTTT
v_call: TRBV5-1; d_call: NA; j_call: TRBJ1-6; clone_size: NA; cdr3_aa: CASSLYGGQWNSPLHF; cdr3_nt: TGCGCCAGCAGCTTGTACGGTGGACAGTGGAATTCACCCCTCCACTTT
v_call: TRBV9; d_call: NA; j_call: TRBJ2-1; clone_size: NA; cdr3_aa: CASSEDPASYNEQFF; cdr3_nt: TGTGCCAGCAGCGAGGACCCCGCCTCCTACAATGAGCAGTTCTTC
v_call: TRBV7-6; d_call: TRBD2; j_call: TRBJ2-3; clone_size: NA; cdr3_aa: CASSLGPSGGTDTQYF; cdr3_nt: TGTGCCAGCAGCTTAGGTCCTAGCGGTGGCACAGATACGCAGTATTTT
v_call: TRBV27; d_call: NA; j_call: TRBJ1-5; clone_size: NA; cdr3_aa: CASSLGSNQPQHF; cdr3_nt: TGTGCCAGCAGTTTAGGAAGCAATCAGCCCCAGCATTTT
v_call: TRBV7-3; d_call: TRBD1; j_call: TRBJ2-7; clone_size: NA; cdr3_aa: CASSKDRGEQYF; cdr3_nt: TGTGCCAGCAGCAAAGACAGGGGCGAGCAGTACTTC
v_call: TRBV18; d_call: NA; j_call: TRBJ2-7; clone_size: NA; cdr3_aa: CASSPLPATGRGYEQYF; cdr3_nt: TGTGCCAGCTCACCCTTACCAGCGACGGGCCGAGGGTACGAGCAGTACTTC
v_call: TRBV10-1; d_call: NA; j_call: TRBJ2-7; clone_size: NA; cdr3_aa: CASSEGRYEQYF; cdr3_nt: TGCGCCAGCAGTGAAGGGCGTTACGAGCAGTACTTC
v_call: TRBV19; d_call: NA; j_call: TRBJ1-1; clone_size: NA; cdr3_aa: CASSLGSVTEAFF; cdr3_nt: TGTGCCAGTAGTCTAGGGTCGGTGACTGAAGCTTTCTTT
v_call: TRBV7-6; d_call: TRBD2; j_call: TRBJ2-5; clone_size: NA; cdr3_aa: CASSSKAGPGTTQYF; cdr3_nt: TGTGCCAGCAGCTCAAAAGCGGGGCCCGGTACGACCCAGTACTTC
v_call: TRBV4-1; d_call: TRBD1; j_call: TRBJ2-3; clone_size: NA; cdr3_aa: CASSQEKGKQGASTDTQYF; cdr3_nt: TGCGCCAGCAGCCAAGAAAAGGGAAAACAGGGGGCGAGCACAGATACGCAGTATTTT
v_call: TRBV6-5; d_call: TRBD1; j_call: TRBJ1-1; clone_size: once; cdr3_aa: CASSYAGQGVSAFF; cdr3_nt: TGTGCCAGCAGTTACGCCGGACAGGGAGTGTCAGCTTTCTTT
v_call: TRBV6-1; d_call: NA; j_call: TRBJ1-6; clone_size: NA; cdr3_aa: CASSEALSPLHF; cdr3_nt: TGTGCCAGCAGTGAAGCACTGTCCCCCCTCCACTTT
v_call: TRBV28; d_call: NA; j_call: TRBJ2-2; clone_size: NA; cdr3_aa: CASSSPLGGGELFF; cdr3_nt: TGTGCCAGCAGTTCCCCCTTGGGAGGTGGGGAGCTGTTTTTT
v_call: TRBV5-1; d_call: TRBD1; j_call: TRBJ2-1; clone_size: NA; cdr3_aa: CASSYLPGQYNEQFF; cdr3_nt: TGCGCCAGCAGCTACCTTCCGGGACAGTACAATGAGCAGTTCTTC
v_call: TRBV2; d_call: TRBD1; j_call: TRBJ1-4; clone_size: NA; cdr3_aa: CASYDRGNEKLFF; cdr3_nt: TGTGCCAGCTATGACAGGGGGAATGAAAAACTGTTTTTT